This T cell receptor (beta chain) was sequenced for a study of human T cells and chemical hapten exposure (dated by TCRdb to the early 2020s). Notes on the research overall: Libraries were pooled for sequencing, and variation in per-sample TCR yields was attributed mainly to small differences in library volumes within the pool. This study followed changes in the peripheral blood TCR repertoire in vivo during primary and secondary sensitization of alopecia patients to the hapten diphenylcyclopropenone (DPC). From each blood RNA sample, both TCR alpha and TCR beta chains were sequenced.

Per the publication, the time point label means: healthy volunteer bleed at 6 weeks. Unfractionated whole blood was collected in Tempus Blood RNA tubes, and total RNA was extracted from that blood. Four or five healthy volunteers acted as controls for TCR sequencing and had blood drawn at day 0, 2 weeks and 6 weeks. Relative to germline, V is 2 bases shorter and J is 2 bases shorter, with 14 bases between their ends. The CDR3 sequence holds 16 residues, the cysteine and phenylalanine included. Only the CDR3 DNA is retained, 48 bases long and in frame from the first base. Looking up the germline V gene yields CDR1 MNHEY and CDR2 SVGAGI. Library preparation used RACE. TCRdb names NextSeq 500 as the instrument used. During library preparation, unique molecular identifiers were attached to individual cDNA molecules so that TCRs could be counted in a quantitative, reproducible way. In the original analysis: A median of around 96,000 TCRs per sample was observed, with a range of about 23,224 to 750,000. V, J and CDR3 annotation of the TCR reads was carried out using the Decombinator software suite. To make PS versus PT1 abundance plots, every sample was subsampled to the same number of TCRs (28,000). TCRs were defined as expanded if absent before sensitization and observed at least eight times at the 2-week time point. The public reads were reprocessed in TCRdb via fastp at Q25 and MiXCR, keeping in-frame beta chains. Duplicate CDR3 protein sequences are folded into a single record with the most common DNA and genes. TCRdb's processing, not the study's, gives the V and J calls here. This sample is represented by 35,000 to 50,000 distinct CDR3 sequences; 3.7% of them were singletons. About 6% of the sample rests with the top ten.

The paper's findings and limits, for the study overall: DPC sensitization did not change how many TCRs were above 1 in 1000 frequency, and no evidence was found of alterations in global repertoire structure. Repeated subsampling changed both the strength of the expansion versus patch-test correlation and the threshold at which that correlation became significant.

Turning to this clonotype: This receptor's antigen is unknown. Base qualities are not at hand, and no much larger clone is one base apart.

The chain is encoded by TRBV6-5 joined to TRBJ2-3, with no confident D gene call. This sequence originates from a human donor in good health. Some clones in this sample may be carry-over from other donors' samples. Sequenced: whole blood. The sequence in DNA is TGTGCCAGCAGTTACGGTCTGTGGGCCCACACAGATACGCAGTATTTT. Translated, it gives CASSYGLWAHTDTQYF.